Listed below are T cell receptor beta chains from one sample, sequenced in a study of T-cell reconstitution after alpha-beta-depleted transplantation in children. Via MiXCR, TCRdb re-called the PCR reads, giving one row per CDR3 protein. The sample comprises 780,000 or so distinct CDR3 sequences, approximately 15% of which are singletons, and roughly 4.8% rests with the top ten. The source material was PBMCs, mostly from graft donor cells, sampled 360 days after TCRalphabeta/CD19-depleted stem cell transplant. These receptors were collected from a male patient under 18 who had a stem cell transplant for acute lymphoblastic leukemia, so the T cells may come from the graft donor. The CDR3 runs from the conserved cysteine through the conserved F or W. Fields, in order: V gene, J gene, CDR3 protein.

V gene: TRBV4-1; J gene: TRBJ2-3; CDR3 protein: CASSHLGRRTSTDTQYF
V gene: TRBV5-1; J gene: TRBJ2-3; CDR3 protein: CASSLVGLAGGRSTDTQYF
V gene: TRBV6-5; J gene: TRBJ1-2; CDR3 protein: CASSYDRSFGYTF
V gene: TRBV11-2; J gene: TRBJ1-3; CDR3 protein: CASSSQVQWASSGNTIYF
V gene: TRBV5-1; J gene: TRBJ2-3; CDR3 protein: CASSSRQGGDTQYF
V gene: TRBV20-1; J gene: TRBJ2-2; CDR3 protein: CSARDGRANTGELFF
V gene: TRBV5-1; J gene: TRBJ2-7; CDR3 protein: CASSSGPSYEQYF
V gene: TRBV20-1; J gene: TRBJ2-3; CDR3 protein: CSASTGPISTDTQYF
V gene: TRBV6-5; J gene: TRBJ1-3; CDR3 protein: CASSYSRRQGRNTIYF
V gene: TRBV10-3; J gene: TRBJ2-7; CDR3 protein: CAISEGTSGRTQPDEQYF
V gene: TRBV6-5; J gene: TRBJ2-7; CDR3 protein: CASSFPGGPYEQYF
V gene: TRBV6-5; J gene: TRBJ1-5; CDR3 protein: CASSYLGQAPNQPQHF
V gene: TRBV4-1; J gene: TRBJ2-6; CDR3 protein: CASSPTRDRVVTGANVLTF
V gene: TRBV20-1; J gene: TRBJ2-2; CDR3 protein: CCARPPSGRAGVGELFF
V gene: TRBV20-1; J gene: TRBJ2-2; CDR3 protein: CSAPTGRVNTGELFF
V gene: TRBV24-1; J gene: TRBJ2-1; CDR3 protein: CATSGGGNNEQFF
V gene: TRBV5-1; J gene: TRBJ2-7; CDR3 protein: CASSRGGEYEQYF
V gene: TRBV20-1; J gene: TRBJ1-5; CDR3 protein: CSASPRSRSQPQHF
V gene: TRBV11-2; J gene: TRBJ2-3; CDR3 protein: CASSLVGPGWSDTQYF
V gene: TRBV10-3; J gene: TRBJ2-1; CDR3 protein: CAILGTSGRALEQFF
V gene: TRBV4-2; J gene: TRBJ2-7; CDR3 protein: CASSPRLAGSYEQYF
V gene: TRBV27; J gene: TRBJ1-5; CDR3 protein: CASSGTGGYQPQHF
V gene: TRBV4-1; J gene: TRBJ2-3; CDR3 protein: CASSQVVGAADTQYF
V gene: TRBV5-1; J gene: TRBJ2-7; CDR3 protein: CASSLDLGTSKIYEQYF
V gene: TRBV4-1; J gene: TRBJ2-7; CDR3 protein: CASSQDRAIYYEQYF
V gene: TRBV7-9; J gene: TRBJ1-5; CDR3 protein: CATGTDSNQPQHF
V gene: TRBV11-2; J gene: TRBJ2-1; CDR3 protein: CASSGLTGYNEQFF
V gene: TRBV29-1; J gene: TRBJ2-1; CDR3 protein: CSVGFGAGNEQFF
V gene: TRBV7-8; J gene: TRBJ2-3; CDR3 protein: CASSYGAGPTDTQYF
V gene: TRBV9; J gene: TRBJ2-1; CDR3 protein: CASSADRGYNEQFF
V gene: TRBV7-9; J gene: TRBJ1-4; CDR3 protein: CASAWLTDKKLFF
V gene: TRBV18; J gene: TRBJ2-7; CDR3 protein: CASSPGLGQYF
V gene: TRBV12-3/TRBV12-4; J gene: TRBJ1-1; CDR3 protein: CASRGGRSAEAFF
V gene: TRBV27; J gene: TRBJ2-2; CDR3 protein: CASQSKREMTGELFF
V gene: TRBV7-6; J gene: TRBJ2-2; CDR3 protein: CASSSTGGLELFF
V gene: TRBV12-3/TRBV12-4; J gene: TRBJ2-3; CDR3 protein: CASSLLKRDRDTDTQYF
V gene: TRBV7-3; J gene: TRBJ1-2; CDR3 protein: CASSPDMGGTENGYTF
V gene: TRBV19; J gene: TRBJ2-2; CDR3 protein: CASTVSRLAGDIGELFF
V gene: TRBV4-1; J gene: TRBJ2-5; CDR3 protein: CASSERSAGESRETQYF
V gene: TRBV29-1; J gene: TRBJ2-1; CDR3 protein: CSVARDRGLNEQFF
V gene: TRBV20-1; J gene: TRBJ2-7; CDR3 protein: CSASRGTLYEQYF
V gene: TRBV27; J gene: TRBJ2-7; CDR3 protein: CASSFERGGYEQYF
V gene: TRBV9; J gene: TRBJ2-2; CDR3 protein: CASSALTNTGELFF
V gene: TRBV5-1; J gene: TRBJ2-1; CDR3 protein: CASSLGTSSVEQFF
V gene: TRBV9; J gene: TRBJ2-1; CDR3 protein: CASSEVQNRNEQFF
V gene: TRBV20-1; J gene: TRBJ2-7; CDR3 protein: CSARGLPPAEQYF
V gene: TRBV29-1; J gene: TRBJ1-1; CDR3 protein: CSVTPERTEAFF
V gene: TRBV7-9; J gene: TRBJ1-4; CDR3 protein: CASRTFGNRATNEKLFF
V gene: TRBV7-9; J gene: TRBJ2-1; CDR3 protein: CASSLGGGDNEQFF
V gene: TRBV5-1; J gene: TRBJ2-7; CDR3 protein: CASSFTRAYEQYF
V gene: TRBV4-1; J gene: TRBJ2-7; CDR3 protein: CASSPRTVSSYEQYF
V gene: TRBV7-8; J gene: TRBJ2-7; CDR3 protein: CASSPGTDTREQYF
V gene: TRBV19; J gene: TRBJ2-1; CDR3 protein: CASYFGTGFSYNEQFF
V gene: TRBV7-6; J gene: TRBJ1-6; CDR3 protein: CASSLAGSRVNSPLHF